Listed below are T cell receptor beta chains from one sample, sequenced in a study of T cell responses to AZD1222 COVID-19 vaccine. Repertoires were generated with immunoSEQ multiplex PCR, while TCRdb's copy carries only in-frame clones and drops some. The table includes around 58,000 clones, 84% detected once. This material consisted of peripheral blood, taken on day 0 of AZD1222 vaccination. Receptors originate from an adult in good health. The conserved cysteine and the conserved F or W are not part of the CDR3 here.

length,J,V,CDR3
14,TRBJ1-1,TRBV21-1,ASSKEGQGDEIEAF
12,TRBJ2-1,TRBV6-4,ASSGSGEGNEQF
15,TRBJ2-7,TRBV2,ASSFTGTSGLSYEQY
11,TRBJ1-2,TRBV24-1,ATSDLNDYGYT
16,TRBJ2-3,TRBV5-1,ASSLAPHNPFNPDTQY
13,TRBJ1-1,TRBV24-1,ATSDFGQGGAEAF
14,TRBJ2-4,TRBV7-9,ASSAPGLAFLNIQY
13,TRBJ2-3,TRBV6-5,ASRLLENRLDTQY
12,TRBJ1-1,TRBV25-1,ASSGGHPNTEAF
10,TRBJ1-2,TRBV24-1,ATRGTVYGYT
12,TRBJ1-2,TRBV10-3,AISGRGTGYGYT
13,TRBJ2-1,TRBV9,ASSEGLAVLNEQF
13,TRBJ2-4,TRBV6-1,ASSELGAAKNIQY
13,TRBJ2-1,TRBV5-4,ASSLSSGSYNEQF
12,TRBJ2-7,TRBV5-1,ASSTERGSYEQY
14,TRBJ2-7,TRBV6-5,ASSSNDAGGGYEQY
15,TRBJ1-2,TRBV7-2,ASSVRHREGLSYGYT
12,TRBJ1-2,TRBV5-5,ASSSDGGNYGYT
14,TRBJ2-1,TRBV28,ASSLLPSGSRDEQF
13,TRBJ2-7,TRBV9,ASSPPSGLAYEQY
15,TRBJ1-6,TRBV6-1,ASSGGFGQGMGSPLH
17,TRBJ2-3,TRBV2,ASSALFRLAGLDTDTQY
13,TRBJ2-7,TRBV28,ASGVREGLTYEQY
10,TRBJ2-1,TRBV5-1,ASSLLYNEQF
12,TRBJ1-3,TRBV29-1,SAGSLFSGNTIY
13,TRBJ1-5,TRBV7-8,ASSFGTGLGQPQH
11,TRBJ1-1,TRBV5-1,ASSGQGNYEAF
15,TRBJ2-6,TRBV7-8,ASSMGQGNSGANVLT
11,TRBJ1-5,TRBV12-3/TRBV12-4,ASSSRRIQPQH
11,TRBJ2-5,TRBV3-1/TRBV3-2,ASSQTGKETQY
14,TRBJ2-3,TRBV6-4,ASSDSPGVIGDTQY
12,TRBJ1-1,TRBV2,ASNPTGLNTEAF
13,TRBJ2-5,TRBV5-1,ASSLAGQGVETQY
12,TRBJ2-1,TRBV5-1,ASSPLGIYNEQF
12,TRBJ2-7,TRBV18,ASSTGAQTYEQY
11,TRBJ1-3,TRBV28,ASSRGSGNTIY
12,TRBJ1-2,TRBV7-2,ASSPRTAYYGYT
10,TRBJ1-4,TRBV28,ASSLESEKLF
12,TRBJ1-1,TRBV5-1,ASSADRLNTEAF
13,TRBJ1-1,TRBV5-4,ASSGGEGRDREAF
12,TRBJ1-1,TRBV3-1/TRBV3-2,ASSQVQIGTEAF
12,TRBJ1-5,TRBV6-2/TRBV6-3,ASSYWVSNQPQH
12,TRBJ2-5,TRBV3-1/TRBV3-2,ASSQGDLQETQY
13,TRBJ1-4,TRBV4-2,ASSPNGAANEKLF
10,TRBJ1-1,TRBV6-2/TRBV6-3,ASSYTYTEAF
13,TRBJ1-1,TRBV25-1,ASSEQNAWNTEAF
13,TRBJ1-4,TRBV5-4,ASSVRVAGNEKLF